The next 26 T cell receptor beta chains were all read from a single sample in a study of T-cell memory formation after mild COVID-19 (dated by TCRdb to about 2021). Library construction relied on 5' RACE. Sequenced using an Illumina NovaSeq 6000. TCRdb reprocessing: public reads trimmed at Q25 with fastp, clones called with MiXCR, in-frame beta chains kept. Identical CDR3 protein sequences are pooled into one entry, listed with their most common genes and DNA. The sample includes 350,000 to 500,000 distinct CDR3 sequences, with roughly 20% observed a single time. The ten largest clones capture 7.5% to 10% of the sample. The sequencing input was PBMCs or a T cell subset sorted from them (not recorded which). The origin of the receptors is an adult woman who had mild COVID-19 (a few samples of this study predate the infection). The sample titles of this study are shuffled in the database, so cell type and time point are left out; the donor was told from shared clones.

This clonotype was recorded many times. V usage is TRBV4-1 and J usage is TRBJ2-2; D possibly corresponds to TRBD2 (6 bases). From germline, CDR1 is MGHRA and CDR2 YSYEKL. This CDR3 region has 15 residues. V lost 4 bases and J lost 2, with 11 bases in between. CDR3 residues: CASSPTGTNTGELFF. CDR3 DNA: TGCGCCAGCAGCCCTACCGGGACTAACACCGGGGAGCTGTTTTTT.

This clonotype was observed once. V is TRBV6-1 and J is TRBJ2-7; 9 bases agree with TRBD1. The V segment lost 2 bases and the J segment 2 bases; nucleotides outside the gene matches: 4. This CDR3 contains 15 residues. From germline, CDR1 is MNHNS and CDR2 SASEGT. The CDR3 DNA reads as TGTGCCAGCAGTGAACCCGGGACAGGGACCTACGAGCAGTACTTC. Its protein product is CASSEPGTGTYEQYF.

This clonotype came up many times. This chain links TRBV25-1 with TRBJ2-2; the match to TRBD1 covers 7 bases. This CDR3 spans 16 amino acids. Germline V gene lookup returns CDR1 MGHDK and CDR2 SYGVNS. The ends lost 3 bases at V and 2 bases at J; junction bases unmatched: 6. The CDR3 is CASSDLTGPNTGELFF. CDR3 DNA: TGTGCCAGCAGTGATTTGACAGGGCCCAACACCGGGGAGCTGTTTTTT. Full variable domain (remainder filled in from reference TRBV25-1 and TRBJ2-2): EADIYQTPRYLVIGTGKKITLECSQTMGHDKMYWYQQDPGMELHLIHYSYGVNSTEKGDLSSESTVSRIRTEHFPLTLESARPSHTSQYLCASSDLTGPNTGELFFGEGSRLTVL.

This clonotype was observed a few times. The V and J genes are TRBV12-3 or TRBV12-4 and TRBJ2-7; TRBD1 is a possible D gene (6 bases). The length of the CDR3 is 15 residues. Trimming pared 3 bases from V and 5 bases from J, leaving 17 bases between. DNA of the CDR3: TGTGCCAGCAGTTTGAGAGGGGGTGCGAGAGACGAGCAGTACTTC. This gives the protein CASSLRGGARDEQYF.

This rearrangement joins TRBV15 to TRBJ1-1; 7 nucleotides match TRBD1. The CDR3 is 13 residues long. Germline CDR1 LNHNV, CDR2 YYDKDF (reference sequence). V lost 9 bases, J lost 1 base, and 5 bases stayed unmatched. CDR3 DNA sequence: TGTGCCACAACGACAGGGACGAACACTGAAGCTTTCTTT. It translates to CATTTGTNTEAFF.

The V call is TRBV7-8, the J call TRBJ1-1; TRBD1 matches at 9 bases. CDR3 length: 12 amino acids. Germline assignment: CDR1 SGHVS and CDR2 FQNEAQ. Trimming took 6 bases from V and 11 from J; bases not matched to a gene: 7. The chain's CDR3 is CASSLVQGAAFF. The CDR3 coding sequence is TGTGCCAGCAGTCTGGTACAGGGGGCGGCTTTCTTT.

This clonotype was detected ten times or more. The chain recombines TRBV12-3 or TRBV12-4 with TRBJ1-5, with a weak D call TRBD1 (5 bases). The CDR3 contains 14 residues. V lost 5 bases and J 0 bases, leaving 8 bases between the germline ends. DNA for the CDR3: TGTGCCAGCAGTCAGGGCTATAGCAATCAGCCCCAGCATTTT. Translated: CASSQGYSNQPQHF.

This clonotype occurred a few times. The chain links TRBV2 to TRBJ2-7; TRBD1 aligns across 9 bases. CDR1 and CDR2 (germline): SNHLY, FYNNEI. The CDR3 runs to 15 residues. V was pared by 7 bases and J by 4 bases, with 11 bases of the junction left unmatched. CDR3 protein: CASTPWGQGGYEQYF. The CDR3 DNA sequence: TGTGCCAGCACCCCTTGGGGACAGGGTGGATACGAGCAGTACTTC.

The chain links TRBV24-1 to TRBJ2-7, with TRBD1 matching 8 bases. After removal of 6 bases from V and 1 base from J, the junction contained 10 bases not matched to a gene. Germline-derived CDR1 and CDR2 are KGHDR and SFDVKD. The CDR3 is 16 residues long. The DNA for the CDR3 is TGTGCCACCAGTCATTCCGACAGGGGTACGTCCTACGAGCAGTACTTC. As protein: CATSHSDRGTSYEQYF.

The chain has TRBV29-1 and TRBJ2-2; 7 nucleotides match TRBD2. The germline V gene encodes CDR1 SQVTM and CDR2 ANQGSEA. The CDR3 spans 13 residues. V lost 5 bases to trimming and J lost 6 bases; unmatched junction nucleotides: 6. The chain's CDR3 is CSVRTRGSGELFF. Written as DNA, the CDR3 is TGCAGCGTTAGGACTAGAGGGTCCGGGGAGCTGTTTTTT.

This clonotype was seen a few times. CDR3 sequence reads: CASSVFWDAKETQYF. As DNA, the CDR3 is TGTGCCAGCAGCGTATTCTGGGACGCAAAAGAGACCCAGTACTTC. This chain connects TRBV9 to TRBJ2-5; the D call may be TRBD1 or TRBD2 (5 bases each). V lost 1 base to trimming and J lost 3 bases, with 13 bases between them. Germline CDR1 reads SGDLS; CDR2 reads YYNGEE. This CDR3 has 15 residues.

The chain employs TRBV4-1 and TRBJ1-2; tentatively, D is TRBD1 (5 bases). V was trimmed by 0 bases and J by 4 bases, leaving 12 bases between them. This CDR3 has 15 residues. Germline loops: CDR1 MGHRA, CDR2 YSYEKL. CDR3 nucleotides: TGCGCCAGCAGCCAAGAAGTGCCAGGGAGCTATGGCTACACCTTC. Translation gives CASSQEVPGSYGYTF.

J is TRBJ2-1 and V is TRBV5-1; D call uncertain. V was shortened by 0 bases and J by 3 bases, with 10 bases between the two germline ends. The germline CDR1 and CDR2 sequences are SGHRS and YFSETQ. CDR3 length: 15 amino acids. The CDR3 region is CASSLEGSYYNEQFF. The CDR3 region has the DNA TGCGCCAGCAGCTTGGAAGGCAGCTACTACAATGAGCAGTTCTTC.

This clonotype showed up just a few times. V gene TRBV11-2 combines with J gene TRBJ2-1; no firm D call. Deletions cut 5 bases from V and 0 bases from J, with 14 bases between. The CDR3 has 16 amino acids. CDR1 and CDR2 (germline): SGHAT, FQNNGV. The CDR3 is CASSQLRTRSYNEQFF. In nucleotides, the CDR3 is TGTGCCAGCAGCCAACTTAGGACCCGCTCCTACAATGAGCAGTTCTTC.

This clonotype has a handful of counts. The gene calls are TRBV4-1 and TRBJ2-5, with D possibly called TRBD1 or TRBD2 (5 bases each). Trimming cost V 2 bases and J 9 bases, with 13 bases left between them. This CDR3 region has 13 residues. Germline loops: CDR1 MGHRA, CDR2 YSYEKL. The CDR3 is CASSQSSGRAQYF. The CDR3 DNA sequence: TGCGCCAGCAGCCAATCCTCAGGGCGGGCCCAGTACTTC.

This clonotype was counted many times. The chain uses TRBV27 and TRBJ2-7; TRBD2 matches 8 bases. V gave up 3 bases and J gave up 0 bases; unmatched junction bases: 4. The CDR3 extends over 15 amino acids. CDR1 and CDR2 (germline): MNHEY, SMNVEV (reference sequence). CDR3 nucleotide sequence: TGTGCCAGCAGTTTGTTAGCGGGGCCCTCCTACGAGCAGTACTTC. Translated, it gives CASSLLAGPSYEQYF.

This clonotype was recorded only once. V and J are TRBV6-1 and TRBJ1-2; TRBD1 matches 8 bases. The CDR3 covers 15 residues. Germline CDR1 reads MNHNS; CDR2 reads SASEGT. J lost 4 bases, V lost 6 bases, and 10 bases had no gene match. DNA for the CDR3: TGTGCCAGCAGGACGACGGGACAGGATTTCTATGGCTACACCTTC. Its protein product is CASRTTGQDFYGYTF.

Concerning this clonotype: At one end the junction does not follow the germline gene, possibly because of a read error. The chain carries TRBV7-9 and TRBJ2-7, with a possible D match to TRBD1 (6 bases). The CDR3 length is 11 residues. Germline V lookup: CDR1 SEHNR, CDR2 FQNEAQ (reference sequence). Written as DNA, the CDR3 is TGTGCCAGCAGCTTGGGGCTGCGGACAGACTTC. This codes for CASSLGLRTDF.

The chain is built from TRBV5-1 and TRBJ1-3; D uncertain. The CDR3 contains 17 residues. Germline V gene lookup returns CDR1 SGHRS and CDR2 YFSETQ. V lost 0 bases, J lost 0 bases, and 13 bases lay in between. Written as DNA, the CDR3 is TGCGCCAGCAGCTTGGAGGCAGGCAGCATCTCTGGAAACACCATATATTTT. The encoded protein is CASSLEAGSISGNTIYF.

The chain combines TRBV6-5 with TRBJ2-2, with D possibly matching TRBD1 (5 bases). Germline CDR1 reads MNHEY; CDR2 reads SVGAGI. CDR3 length: 13 residues. The germline V and J ends were trimmed by 6 bases and 1 base, with 6 bases remaining between them. The CDR3 region has the DNA TGTGCCAGCAGAACAGGGAACACCGGGGAGCTGTTTTTT. The encoded protein is CASRTGNTGELFF.

V usage is TRBV4-1 and J usage is TRBJ1-5, with no clear D. Trimming took off 2 bases at V and 0 bases at J, with 8 bases between the two ends. This CDR3 comprises 15 residues. Per germline, CDR1 MGHRA and CDR2 YSYEKL. The CDR3 DNA reads as TGCGCCAGCAGCCAAACGGGAGTTAGCAATCAGCCCCAGCATTTT. Translated: CASSQTGVSNQPQHF.

This clonotype was found a few times. The V call is TRBV10-3, the J call TRBJ2-5, with 7 bases lining up with TRBD2. In germline, CDR1 is ENHRY, CDR2 SYGVKD. The CDR3 is made up of 14 amino acids. The trim removed 5 bases at V and 5 bases at J, leaving 8 bases unmatched. The CDR3 loop is CAISPGEGRETQYF. In DNA form, the CDR3 reads TGTGCCATCAGTCCGGGGGAGGGCCGTGAGACCCAGTACTTC.

The DNA of the CDR3 is TGTGCCAGCAGCTTAGACGGGAAAGCGGGAGGCCAGGGTTACGAGCAGTACTTC. This gives the protein CASSLDGKAGGQGYEQYF. The chain carries TRBV7-9 and TRBJ2-7; 9 nucleotides line up with TRBD2. The CDR3 extends over 18 amino acids. J lost 4 bases, V lost 1 base, and 14 bases had no gene match. Looked up from germline, CDR1 is SEHNR and CDR2 is FQNEAQ (reference sequence).

J is TRBJ1-1 and V is TRBV11-2; TRBD1 agrees at 7 bases. This CDR3 is built from 13 residues. V was clipped by 2 bases and J by 7 bases; unmatched bases: 4. Germline V gene data show CDR1 as SGHAT and CDR2 as FQNNGV. Here the CDR3 reads CASSLRQGGEAFF. DNA for the CDR3: TGTGCCAGCAGCTTACGACAGGGCGGTGAAGCTTTCTTT.

The rearrangement uses TRBV5-5 and TRBJ1-1; TRBD1 is a possible D gene (5 bases). The CDR3 runs to 15 residues. The germline gives CDR1 SGHKS, CDR2 YYEKEE (reference sequence). V was pared by 1 base and J by 6 bases, with 16 bases between. CDR3 DNA: TGTGCCAGCAGCTTGACCACCCTGGGGGGTGCTGAAGCTTTCTTT. This codes for CASSLTTLGGAEAFF.

This clonotype was observed a handful of times. The genes are TRBV5-6 and TRBJ1-1, with a tentative D call TRBD1 (6 bases). There are 16 residues in the CDR3. V shed 2 bases and J shed 1 base, with 15 bases lying between them. CDR1 SGHDT and CDR2 YYEEEE come from the germline V gene. CDR3 residues: CASSFAPGTWNTEAFF. In nucleotides, the CDR3 is TGTGCCAGCAGCTTTGCTCCAGGGACATGGAACACTGAAGCTTTCTTT.